Sequencing of this TCR beta chain was carried out in a study of blood T cell repertoires in COVID-19. Study in general: The United States, Italy and Spain were the sources of the acute and convalescent COVID-19 samples.

V was pared by 3 bases and J by 5 bases, with 16 bases between. The CDR3 is made up of 15 amino acids. Germline V lookup: CDR1 MGHRA, CDR2 YSYEKL. Authors' data handling: From reference gene primer amplification, estimates of nucleated cell counts were derived. Data came from immunoSEQ multiplex PCR; TCRdb stores just in-frame clones and leaves some out. D and trimming come from the DNA, and the V and J calls and clone size come from that table. The sample yields approximately 280,000 clones, 90% seen once. The age range of participants was 18 to 89 years, with residence in 20 to 25 US areas. Participants were placed into cohorts based on the clinical history they reported.

The chain joins TRBV4-1 to TRBJ1-1; possibly TRBD1 for D (6 bases). This TCR was sampled from a woman aged 18-29 years with acute COVID-19. Input material: PBMCs or T cells enriched from blood (not recorded which). In DNA form, the CDR3 reads TGCGCCAGCAGCCAGTGGGACACCTTGGGAACTGAAGCTTTCTTT. It translates to CASSQWDTLGTEAFF.